The sequence of this TCR beta chain was determined in a study of post-analysis software for immune sequencing data. On the study more broadly: Clinical courses comprised relapsing-remitting, secondary progressive and progressive-relapsing multiple sclerosis. General study points: Significantly lower normalized Chao1 diversity was found in patients with multiple sclerosis relative to controls. Those samples that were prepared in the same batch co-clustered strongly by F measure. In patients, about 5 TRBV segments were more frequent than in controls, with TRBV5-6, TRBV5-1 and TRBV20-1 among them.

cDNA libraries for TCR beta contained unique molecular identifiers. Some 500,000 cDNA molecules were obtained per 1 to 10 million input T cells. One entry per CDR3 protein results from TCRdb running MiXCR on the PCR reads. Of 820,000 or so distinct CDR3 sequences in the sample, under 70% were seen once. This clonotype was detected once. Its target is not known. The germline V gene encodes CDR1 SGHRS and CDR2 YFSETQ. This CDR3 has 13 amino acids. V was pared by 1 base and J by 3 bases, with 7 bases between. The V and J genes are TRBV5-1 and TRBJ1-2, with D uncertain. This receptor was obtained from a girl under 18 with multiple sclerosis. Material for sequencing was blood. DNA of the CDR3: TGCGCCAGCAGCTTGTCAACTCACTATGGCTACACCTTC. Its translation is CASSLSTHYGYTF.